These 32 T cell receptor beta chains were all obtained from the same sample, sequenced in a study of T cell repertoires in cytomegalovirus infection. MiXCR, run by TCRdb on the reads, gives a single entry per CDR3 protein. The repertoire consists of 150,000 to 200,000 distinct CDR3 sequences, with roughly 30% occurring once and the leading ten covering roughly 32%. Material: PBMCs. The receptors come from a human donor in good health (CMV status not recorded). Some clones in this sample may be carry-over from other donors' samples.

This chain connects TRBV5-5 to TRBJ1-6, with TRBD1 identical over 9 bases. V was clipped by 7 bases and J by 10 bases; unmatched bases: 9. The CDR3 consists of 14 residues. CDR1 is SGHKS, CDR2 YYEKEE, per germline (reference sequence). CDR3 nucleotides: TGTGCCAGCTCCGGGGGACAGGGAGAATCACCCCTCCACTTT. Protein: CASSGGQGESPLHF.

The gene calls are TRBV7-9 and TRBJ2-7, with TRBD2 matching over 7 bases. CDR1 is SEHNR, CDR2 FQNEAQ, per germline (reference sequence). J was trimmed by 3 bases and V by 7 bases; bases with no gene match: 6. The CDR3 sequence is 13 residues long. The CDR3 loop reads CASTIPGGYEQYF. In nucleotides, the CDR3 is TGTGCCAGCACCATACCGGGGGGCTACGAGCAGTACTTC. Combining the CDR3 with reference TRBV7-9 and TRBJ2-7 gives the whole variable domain DTGVSQNPRHKITKRGQNVTFRCDPISEHNRLYWYRQTLGQGPEFLTYFQNEAQLEKSRLLSDRFSAERPKGSFSTLEIQRTEQGDSAMYLCASTIPGGYEQYFGPGTRLTVT.

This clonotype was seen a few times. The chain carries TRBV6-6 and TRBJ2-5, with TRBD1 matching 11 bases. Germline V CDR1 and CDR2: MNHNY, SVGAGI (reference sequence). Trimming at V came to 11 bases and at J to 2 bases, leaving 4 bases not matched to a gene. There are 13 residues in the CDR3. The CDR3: CAVRDRGQETQYF. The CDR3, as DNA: TGTGCCGTCCGGGACAGGGGGCAAGAGACCCAGTACTTC.

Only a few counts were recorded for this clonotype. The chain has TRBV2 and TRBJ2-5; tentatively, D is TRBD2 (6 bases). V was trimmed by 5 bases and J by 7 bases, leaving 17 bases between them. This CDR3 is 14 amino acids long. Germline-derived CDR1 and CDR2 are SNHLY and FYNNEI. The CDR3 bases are TGTGCCAGCAGTAGCGCGGGACCCCCTAGGACCCAGTACTTC. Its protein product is CASSSAGPPRTQYF.

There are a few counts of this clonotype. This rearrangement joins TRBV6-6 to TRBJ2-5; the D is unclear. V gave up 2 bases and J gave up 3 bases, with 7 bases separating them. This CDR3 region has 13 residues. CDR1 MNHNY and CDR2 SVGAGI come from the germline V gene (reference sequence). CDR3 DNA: TGTGCCAGCAGTTACGCCCTCGAAGAGACCCAGTACTTC. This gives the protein CASSYALEETQYF.

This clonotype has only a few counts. CDR3 coding DNA: TGTGCCAGCGGGACTAGCGGGGGGGTAGCCAAAAACATTCAGTACTTC. Its translation is CASGTSGGVAKNIQYF. The chain has TRBV7-8 and TRBJ2-4; 16 bases are a match to TRBD2. With 8 bases clipped from V and 0 bases from J, the junction kept 1 base outside the gene matches. From germline, CDR1 is SGHVS and CDR2 FQNEAQ. The CDR3 contains 16 residues.

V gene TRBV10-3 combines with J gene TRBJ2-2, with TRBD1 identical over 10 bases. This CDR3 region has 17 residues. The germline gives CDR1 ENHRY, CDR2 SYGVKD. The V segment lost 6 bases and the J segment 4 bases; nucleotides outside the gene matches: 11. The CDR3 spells CAIREPGTGVGTGELFF. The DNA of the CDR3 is TGTGCCATCAGGGAACCTGGGACAGGGGTTGGCACCGGGGAGCTGTTTTTT.

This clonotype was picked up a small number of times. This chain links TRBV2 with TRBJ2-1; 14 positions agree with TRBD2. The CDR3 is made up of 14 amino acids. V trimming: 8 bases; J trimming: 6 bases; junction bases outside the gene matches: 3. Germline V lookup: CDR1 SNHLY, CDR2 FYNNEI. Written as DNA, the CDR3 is TGTGCCAGCGTGGGACTAGCGGGGGCCAATGAGCAGTTCTTC. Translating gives CASVGLAGANEQFF.

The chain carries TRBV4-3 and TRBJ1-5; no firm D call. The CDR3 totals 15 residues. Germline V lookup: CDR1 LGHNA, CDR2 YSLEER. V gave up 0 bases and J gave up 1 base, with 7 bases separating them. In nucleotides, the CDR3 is TGCGCCAGCAGCCAAGACAGGAGAAGCAATCAGCCCCAGCATTTT. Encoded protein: CASSQDRRSNQPQHF.

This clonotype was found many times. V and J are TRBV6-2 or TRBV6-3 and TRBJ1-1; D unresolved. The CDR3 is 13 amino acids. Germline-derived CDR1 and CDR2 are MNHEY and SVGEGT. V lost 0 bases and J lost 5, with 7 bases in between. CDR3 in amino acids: CASSYSEETEAFF. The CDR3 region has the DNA TGTGCCAGCAGTTACTCGGAGGAGACTGAAGCTTTCTTT.

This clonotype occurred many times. CDR3 in amino acids: CASSPVVGLRGGREQFF. CDR3 sequence (DNA): TGTGCCAGCAGCCCGGTGGTAGGACTCCGGGGCGGTCGAGAGCAGTTCTTC. V and J are TRBV7-2 and TRBJ2-1; possibly TRBD1 or TRBD2 for D (5 bases each). In germline, CDR1 is SGHTA, CDR2 FQGNSA. The CDR3 covers 17 residues. V was pared by 5 bases and J by 10 bases, with 27 bases between.

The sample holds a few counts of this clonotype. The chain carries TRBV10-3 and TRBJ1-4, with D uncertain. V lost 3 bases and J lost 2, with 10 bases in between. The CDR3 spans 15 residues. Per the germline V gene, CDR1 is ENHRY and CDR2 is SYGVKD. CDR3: CAISDPETTNEKLFF. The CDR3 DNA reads TGTGCCATCAGTGACCCGGAGACCACTAATGAAAAACTGTTTTTT.

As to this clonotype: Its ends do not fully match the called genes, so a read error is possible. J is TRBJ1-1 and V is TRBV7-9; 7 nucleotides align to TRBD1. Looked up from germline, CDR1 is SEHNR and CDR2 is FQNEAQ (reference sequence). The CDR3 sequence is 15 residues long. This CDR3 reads CDSSLAQGVGTEAFF. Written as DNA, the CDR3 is TGTGACAGCAGCTTAGCTCAGGGGGTGGGCACTGAAGCTTTCTTT.

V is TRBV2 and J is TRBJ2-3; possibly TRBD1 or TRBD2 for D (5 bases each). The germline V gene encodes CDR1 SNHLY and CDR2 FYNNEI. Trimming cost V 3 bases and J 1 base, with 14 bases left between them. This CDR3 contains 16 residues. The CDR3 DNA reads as TGTGCCAGCAGTGACGATACAGGACTTCGCACAGATACGCAGTATTTT. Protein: CASSDDTGLRTDTQYF.

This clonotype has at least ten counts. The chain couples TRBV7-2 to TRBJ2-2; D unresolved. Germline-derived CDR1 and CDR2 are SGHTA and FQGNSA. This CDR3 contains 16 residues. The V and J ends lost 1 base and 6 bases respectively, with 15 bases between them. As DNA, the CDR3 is TGTGCCAGCAGCTTAGGTCAGCAAGGGATCCCCGGGGAGCTGTTTTTT. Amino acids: CASSLGQQGIPGELFF.

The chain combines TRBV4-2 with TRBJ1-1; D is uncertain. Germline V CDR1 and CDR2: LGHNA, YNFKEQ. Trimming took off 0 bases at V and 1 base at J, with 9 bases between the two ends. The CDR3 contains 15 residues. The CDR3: CASSQDHRSNTEAFF. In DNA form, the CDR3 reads TGTGCCAGCAGCCAAGATCACCGTTCGAACACTGAAGCTTTCTTT.

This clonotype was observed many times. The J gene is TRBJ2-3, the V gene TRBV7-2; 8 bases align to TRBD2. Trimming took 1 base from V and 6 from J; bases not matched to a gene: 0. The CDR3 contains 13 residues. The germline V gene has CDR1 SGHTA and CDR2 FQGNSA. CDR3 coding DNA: TGTGCCAGCAGCTTAGGACTAGCGGATACGCAGTATTTT. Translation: CASSLGLADTQYF. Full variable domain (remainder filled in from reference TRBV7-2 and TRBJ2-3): GAGVSQSPSNKVTEKGKDVELRCDPISGHTALYWYRQSLGQGLEFLIYFQGNSAPDKSGLPSDRFSAERTGGSVSTLTIQRTQQEDSAVYLCASSLGLADTQYFGPGTRLTVL.

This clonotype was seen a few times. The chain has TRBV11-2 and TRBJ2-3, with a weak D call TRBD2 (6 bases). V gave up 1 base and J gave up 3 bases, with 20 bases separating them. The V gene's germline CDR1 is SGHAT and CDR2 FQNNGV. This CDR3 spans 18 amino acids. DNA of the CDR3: TGTGCCAGCAGCTTAGGAGCGTGGGCGGGACGGACTACAGATACGCAGTATTTT. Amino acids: CASSLGAWAGRTTDTQYF.

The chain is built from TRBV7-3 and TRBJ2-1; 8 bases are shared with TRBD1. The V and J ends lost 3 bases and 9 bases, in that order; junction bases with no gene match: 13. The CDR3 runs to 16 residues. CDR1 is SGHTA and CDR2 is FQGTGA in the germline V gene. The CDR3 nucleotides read TGTGCCAGCAGCTTTTCTGCGGACAGGGCTTCCTCTGAGCAGTTCTTC. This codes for CASSFSADRASSEQFF.

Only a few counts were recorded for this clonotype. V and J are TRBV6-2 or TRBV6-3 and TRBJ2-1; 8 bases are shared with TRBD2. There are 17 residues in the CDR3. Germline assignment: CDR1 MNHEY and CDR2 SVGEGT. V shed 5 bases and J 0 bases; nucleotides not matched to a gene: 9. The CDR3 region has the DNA TGTGCCAGCAGTGGTGGGGCGGGGGGAATCTCCTACAATGAGCAGTTCTTC. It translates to CASSGGAGGISYNEQFF.

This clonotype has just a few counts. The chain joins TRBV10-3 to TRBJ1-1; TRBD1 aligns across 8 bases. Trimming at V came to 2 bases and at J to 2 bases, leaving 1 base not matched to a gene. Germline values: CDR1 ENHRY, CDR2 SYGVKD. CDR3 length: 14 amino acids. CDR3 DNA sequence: TGTGCCATCAGTGAGGGACAGGGAAACACTGAAGCTTTCTTT. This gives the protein CAISEGQGNTEAFF.

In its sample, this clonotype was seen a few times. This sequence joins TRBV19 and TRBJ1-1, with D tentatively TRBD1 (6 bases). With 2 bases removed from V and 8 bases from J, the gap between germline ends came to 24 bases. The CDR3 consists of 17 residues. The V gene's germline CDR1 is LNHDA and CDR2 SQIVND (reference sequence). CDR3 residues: CASSIPAAGAPLSEAFF. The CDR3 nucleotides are TGTGCCAGTAGTATACCCGCGGCAGGGGCCCCCCTCTCAGAAGCTTTCTTT.

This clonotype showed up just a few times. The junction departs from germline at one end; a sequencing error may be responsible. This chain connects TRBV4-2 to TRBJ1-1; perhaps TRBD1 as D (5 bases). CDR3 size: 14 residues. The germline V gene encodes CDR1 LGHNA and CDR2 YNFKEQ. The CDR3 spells CASSHQGWNPEAFF. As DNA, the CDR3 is TGTGCCAGCAGCCATCAGGGATGGAACCCTGAAGCTTTCTTT.

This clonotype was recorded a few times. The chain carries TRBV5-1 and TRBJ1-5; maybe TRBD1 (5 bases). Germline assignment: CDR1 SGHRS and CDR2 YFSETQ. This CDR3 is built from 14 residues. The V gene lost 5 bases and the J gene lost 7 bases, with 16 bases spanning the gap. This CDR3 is CASSPGGVEQPQHF. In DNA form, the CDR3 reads TGCGCCAGCAGTCCGGGGGGGGTGGAGCAGCCCCAGCATTTT.

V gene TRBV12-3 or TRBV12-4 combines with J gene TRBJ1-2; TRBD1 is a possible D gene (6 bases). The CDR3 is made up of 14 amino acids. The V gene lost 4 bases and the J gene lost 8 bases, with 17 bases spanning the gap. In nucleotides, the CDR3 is TGTGCCAGCAGTTCGGACAGCCTCCTGGAAGGCTACACCTTC. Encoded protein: CASSSDSLLEGYTF.

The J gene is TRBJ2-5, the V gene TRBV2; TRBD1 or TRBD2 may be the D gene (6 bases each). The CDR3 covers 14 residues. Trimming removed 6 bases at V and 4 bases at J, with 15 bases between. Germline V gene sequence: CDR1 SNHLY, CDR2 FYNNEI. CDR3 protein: CASREEGEGETQYF. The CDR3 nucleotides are TGTGCCAGCAGAGAGGAGGGGGAAGGAGAGACCCAGTACTTC.

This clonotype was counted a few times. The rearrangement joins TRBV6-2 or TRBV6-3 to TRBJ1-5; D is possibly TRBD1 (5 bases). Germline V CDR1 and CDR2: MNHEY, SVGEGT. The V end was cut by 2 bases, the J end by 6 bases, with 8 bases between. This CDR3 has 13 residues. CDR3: CASSYRGSQPQHF. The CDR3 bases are TGTGCCAGCAGTTACAGGGGAAGTCAGCCCCAGCATTTT.

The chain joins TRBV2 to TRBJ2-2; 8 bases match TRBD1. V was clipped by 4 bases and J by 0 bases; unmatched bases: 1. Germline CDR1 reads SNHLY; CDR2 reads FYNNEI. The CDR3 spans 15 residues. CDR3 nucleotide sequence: TGTGCCAGCAGTGCGACAGGGGCGAACACCGGGGAGCTGTTTTTT. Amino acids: CASSATGANTGELFF.

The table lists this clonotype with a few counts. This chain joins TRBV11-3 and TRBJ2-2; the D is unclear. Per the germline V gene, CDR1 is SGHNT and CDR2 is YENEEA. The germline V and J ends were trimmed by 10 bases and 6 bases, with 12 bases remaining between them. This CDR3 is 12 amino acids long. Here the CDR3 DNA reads TGTGCCACCTCGTTTGGGGCCGGGGAGCTGTTTTTT. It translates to CATSFGAGELFF.

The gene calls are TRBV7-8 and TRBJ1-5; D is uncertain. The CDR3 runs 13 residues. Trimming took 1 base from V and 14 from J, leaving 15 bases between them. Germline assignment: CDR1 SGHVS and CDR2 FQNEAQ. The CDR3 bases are TGTGCCAGCAGCTTAGGTGGTGAGGACTTGAAGCATTTT. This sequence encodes CASSLGGEDLKHF.

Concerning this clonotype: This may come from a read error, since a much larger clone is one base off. CDR3 loop: CASRQGDSLYEQYF. The CDR3 bases are TGCGCCAGCAGACAAGGAGACTCGTTATACGAGCAGTACTTC. The V call is TRBV4-1, the J call TRBJ2-7; D remains ambiguous. CDR3 size: 14 residues. Germline loops: CDR1 MGHRA, CDR2 YSYEKL.

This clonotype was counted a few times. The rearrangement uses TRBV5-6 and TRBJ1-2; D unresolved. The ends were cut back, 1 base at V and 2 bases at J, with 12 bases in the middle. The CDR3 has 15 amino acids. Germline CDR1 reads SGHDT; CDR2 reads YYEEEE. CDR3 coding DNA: TGTGCCAGCAGCTTGCGTAGAGGGTTGAACTATGGCTACACCTTC. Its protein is CASSLRRGLNYGYTF.